This TCR beta chain came from a study of cytotoxic CD8 clonotypes in ibrutinib-treated CLL. In the study overall: Partial response occurred in about 25 patients and complete response in 2; at median approximately 68 months, approximately 15 remained remitted and some 12 progressed. Whole-study results and caveats: Clonality increased at ibrutinib response and stayed stable in sustained remission. At progression, however, it fell back toward baseline. Contraction or stability on treatment was seen for public clonotypes, which were uncommon.

This clone has just a few counts. Antigen: not known. Sequencing was performed with immunoSEQ multiplex PCR; in TCRdb, only in-frame clones are kept and a portion is missing. Here the sample spans around 150,000 clones, 80% being singletons. In germline, CDR1 is SQVTM, CDR2 ANQGSEA. Trimming removed 4 bases at V and 2 bases at J, with 11 bases between. This CDR3 has 14 amino acids. This sequence was found in a human donor with chronic lymphocytic leukemia. The chain links TRBV29-1 to TRBJ2-2; D not certain. This specimen consisted of PBMCs, obtained after 36 months of ibrutinib treatment. CDR3 DNA sequence: TGCAGCGTTGGAAGGCACAGTAACACCGGGGAGCTGTTTTTT. As protein: CSVGRHSNTGELFF.